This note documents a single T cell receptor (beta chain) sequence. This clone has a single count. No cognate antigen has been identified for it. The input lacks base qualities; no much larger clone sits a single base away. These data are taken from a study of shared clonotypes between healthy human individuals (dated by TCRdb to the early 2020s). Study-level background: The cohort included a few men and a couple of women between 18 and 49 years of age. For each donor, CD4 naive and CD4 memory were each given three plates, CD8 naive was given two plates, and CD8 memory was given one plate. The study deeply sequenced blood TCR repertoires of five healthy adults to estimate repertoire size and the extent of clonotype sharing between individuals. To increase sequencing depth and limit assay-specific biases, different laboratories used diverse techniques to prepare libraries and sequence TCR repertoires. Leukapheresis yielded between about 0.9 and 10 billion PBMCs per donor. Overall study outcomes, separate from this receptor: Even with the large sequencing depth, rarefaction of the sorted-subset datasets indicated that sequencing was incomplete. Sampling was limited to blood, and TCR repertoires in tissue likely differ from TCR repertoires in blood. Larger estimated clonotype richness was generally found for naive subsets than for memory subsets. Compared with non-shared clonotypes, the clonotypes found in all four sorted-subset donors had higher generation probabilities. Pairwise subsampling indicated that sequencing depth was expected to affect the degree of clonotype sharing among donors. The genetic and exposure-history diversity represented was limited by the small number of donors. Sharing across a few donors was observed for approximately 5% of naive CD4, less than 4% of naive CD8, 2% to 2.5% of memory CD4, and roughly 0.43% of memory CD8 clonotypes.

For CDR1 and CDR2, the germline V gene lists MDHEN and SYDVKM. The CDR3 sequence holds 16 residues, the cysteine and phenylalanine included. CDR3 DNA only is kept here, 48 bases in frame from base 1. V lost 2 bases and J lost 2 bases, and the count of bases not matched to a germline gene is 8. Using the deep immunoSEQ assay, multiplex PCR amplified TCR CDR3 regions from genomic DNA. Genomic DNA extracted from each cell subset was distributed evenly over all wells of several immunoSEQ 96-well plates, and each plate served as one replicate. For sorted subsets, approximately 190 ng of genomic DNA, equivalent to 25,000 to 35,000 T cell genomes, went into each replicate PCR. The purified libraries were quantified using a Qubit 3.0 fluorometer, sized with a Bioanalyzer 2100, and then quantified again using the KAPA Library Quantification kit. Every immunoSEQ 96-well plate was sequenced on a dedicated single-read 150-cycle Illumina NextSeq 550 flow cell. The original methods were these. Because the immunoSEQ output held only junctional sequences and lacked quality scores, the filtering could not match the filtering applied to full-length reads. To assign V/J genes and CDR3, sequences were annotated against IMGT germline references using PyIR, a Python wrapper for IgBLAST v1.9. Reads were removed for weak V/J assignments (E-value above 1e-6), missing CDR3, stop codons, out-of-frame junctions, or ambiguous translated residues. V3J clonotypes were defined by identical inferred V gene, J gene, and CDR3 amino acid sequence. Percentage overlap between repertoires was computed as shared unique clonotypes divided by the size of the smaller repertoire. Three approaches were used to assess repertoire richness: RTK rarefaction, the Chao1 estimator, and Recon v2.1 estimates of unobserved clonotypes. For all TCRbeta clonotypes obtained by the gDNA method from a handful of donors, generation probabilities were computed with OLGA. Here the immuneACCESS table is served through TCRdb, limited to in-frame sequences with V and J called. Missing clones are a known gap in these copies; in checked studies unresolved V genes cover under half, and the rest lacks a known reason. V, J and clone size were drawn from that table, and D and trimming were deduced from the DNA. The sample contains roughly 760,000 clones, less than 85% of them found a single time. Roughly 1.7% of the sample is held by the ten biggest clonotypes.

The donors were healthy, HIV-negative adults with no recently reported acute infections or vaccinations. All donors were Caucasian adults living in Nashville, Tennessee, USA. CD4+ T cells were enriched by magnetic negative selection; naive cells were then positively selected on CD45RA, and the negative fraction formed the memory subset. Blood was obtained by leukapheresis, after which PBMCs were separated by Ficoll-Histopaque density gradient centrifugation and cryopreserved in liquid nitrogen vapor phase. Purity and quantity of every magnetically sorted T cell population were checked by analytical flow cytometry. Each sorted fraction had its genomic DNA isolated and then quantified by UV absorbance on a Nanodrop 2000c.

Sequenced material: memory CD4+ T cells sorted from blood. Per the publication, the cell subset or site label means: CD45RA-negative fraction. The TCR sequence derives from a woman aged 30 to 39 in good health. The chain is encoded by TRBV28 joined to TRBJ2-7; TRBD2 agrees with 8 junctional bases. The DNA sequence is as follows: TGTGCCAGCAGTTTAGGGATAGCGGGATCAGCCTACGAGCAGTACTTC. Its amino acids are CASSLGIAGSAYEQYF. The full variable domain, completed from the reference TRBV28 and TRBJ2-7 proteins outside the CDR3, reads DVKVTQSSRYLVKRTGEKVFLECVQDMDHENMFWYRQDPGLGLRLIYFSYDVKMKEKGDIPEGYSVSREKKERFSLILESASTNQTSMYLCASSLGIAGSAYEQYFGPGTRLTVT.